This T cell receptor (beta chain) was captured in a study of Tregs in tolerant kidney transplant recipients. General study findings and limits: Validation in larger populations is needed because few patients were studied. For some patients, primers changed over time, blocking nucleotide-level comparison. This study did not directly address biological reproducibility.

CDR1 and CDR2 (germline): SGHRS, YFSETQ. The CDR3 covers 14 residues. J lost 5 bases, V lost 4 bases, and 6 bases had no gene match. The protocol was immunoSEQ multiplex PCR, while the TCRdb copy is restricted to in-frame clones and leaves out a portion. This sample has fewer than 95,000 clones; approximately 93% occur once, and the top ten carry around 1.6%. Concerning this clone: As yet, its antigen is unknown.

Related graft donors supplied nonmyeloablative bone marrow transplants, and mixed chimerism was transient. Thawed PBMCs were FACS-sorted into unstimulated CD4+CD25+CD127- regulatory T cells, CD4+CD25- non-regulatory cells, CD4 and CD8 cells. This chain connects TRBV5-1 to TRBJ2-5; 9 bases are a match to TRBD2. Material: CD4+ T cells from blood (PBMCs), obtained 12 months after the transplant. This sequence originates from a human patient who received a combined kidney and bone marrow transplant. Some T cells may have come from the graft donor. The CDR3 region is CASSQAGGRETQYF. The CDR3 nucleotides read TGCGCCAGCAGCCAAGCGGGGGGTAGGGAGACCCAGTACTTC.